This T cell receptor beta chain was identified during a study of shared clonotypes between healthy human individuals. Across the study: The donor group consisted of a couple of women and three men, aged 18 to 49. Every donor yielded three CD4 naive, three CD4 memory, two CD8 naive and one CD8 memory plate. Study-wide findings and caveats: Lower generation probabilities were found for non-shared clonotypes than for those shared by all four donors.

Data came from immunoSEQ multiplex PCR; TCRdb stores just in-frame clones and leaves some out. The sample contains 2 million to 2.5 million clones, 85% to 95% of which appear only once. Nashville, Tennessee was home to all donors, who were Caucasian adults. Worth noting for this clone: Its antigen is as yet unknown.

CDR1 is MGHDK, CDR2 SYGVNS, per germline. Trimming stripped 3 bases from V and 3 bases from J, with 15 bases between. This CDR3 has 15 amino acids. The chain is built from TRBV25-1 and TRBJ2-7; D remains ambiguous. The TCR originated in a young man in good health. Some clones in this sample may be carry-over from other donors' samples. Sequenced sample: naive CD4+ T cells from PBMCs. Subset: CD45RA+ positively selected. The chain's CDR3 is CASSDVKSQSYEQYF. In nucleotides, the CDR3 is TGTGCCAGCAGTGACGTGAAAAGTCAGAGCTACGAGCAGTACTTC.